This T cell receptor (beta chain) appears in the sequencing data of a study of blood T cell repertoires in COVID-19. Across the study: Whether acute or convalescent, the COVID-19 samples came from the United States, Italy and Spain.

As handled by the study authors: Reference gene primer amplification gave nucleated cell count estimates. Only in-frame clones appear in the TCRdb table, and some are missing; sequencing was by immunoSEQ multiplex PCR. The V and J calls and clone size come from that table; D and trimming were worked out from the DNA. The repertoire holds about 120,000 clones, with roughly nine tenths as singletons. This CDR3 has 16 residues. CDR1 and CDR2 (germline): LNHDA, SQIVND (reference sequence). The J segment lost 6 bases and the V segment lost 5 bases, leaving 14 bases of the junction unmatched. This receptor was obtained from a man between 65 and 85 years old with active or convalescent COVID-19. This chain connects TRBV19 to TRBJ1-2; 8 bases match TRBD1. What was sequenced was peripheral blood. The CDR3 sequence is CASSPGQGRFGNGYTF. The CDR3 bases are TGTGCCAGTAGTCCCGGACAGGGTCGATTTGGAAATGGCTACACCTTC.